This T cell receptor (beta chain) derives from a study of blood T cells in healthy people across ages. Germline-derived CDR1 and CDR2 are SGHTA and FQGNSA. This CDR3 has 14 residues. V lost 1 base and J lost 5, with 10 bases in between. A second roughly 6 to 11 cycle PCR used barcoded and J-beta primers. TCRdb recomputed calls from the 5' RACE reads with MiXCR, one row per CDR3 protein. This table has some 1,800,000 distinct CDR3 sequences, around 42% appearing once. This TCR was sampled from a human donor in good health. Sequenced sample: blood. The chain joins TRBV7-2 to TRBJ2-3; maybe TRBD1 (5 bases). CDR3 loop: CASSLDRGLDTQYF. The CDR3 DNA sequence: TGTGCCAGCAGCTTAGATAGGGGTTTAGATACGCAGTATTTT.